The text below deals with one T cell receptor (beta chain). The germline V gene encodes CDR1 SEHNR and CDR2 FQNEAQ (reference sequence). J was trimmed by 4 bases and V by 5 bases; bases with no gene match: 9. This CDR3 region has 15 residues. The record originates from a study of blood T cell repertoires in COVID-19. Across the whole study: Spain, Italy and the United States supplied samples that represented acute and convalescent COVID-19. The analysed material was cDNA or gDNA that came from T cells, B-cell-depleted T cells, or PBMCs.

Methods used by the authors: Amplified reference gene primers provided the basis for estimating nucleated cell counts. Produced via immunoSEQ multiplex PCR; TCRdb's table is partial and in-frame only. V, J and clone size are those of that table, while D and trimming were read from the DNA. The repertoire consists of a few hundred thousand clones, with over 70% occurring once and the leading ten covering 1.2%. The sequencing sample was made of peripheral blood. The source of this sequence is a woman in her 50s with acute or convalescent COVID-19. The chain couples TRBV7-9 to TRBJ2-3, with 7 bases matching TRBD2. CDR3 sequence (DNA): TGTGCCAGCAGCCACCGGGGGGTGGGCGCAGATACGCAGTATTTT. Translated: CASSHRGVGADTQYF.